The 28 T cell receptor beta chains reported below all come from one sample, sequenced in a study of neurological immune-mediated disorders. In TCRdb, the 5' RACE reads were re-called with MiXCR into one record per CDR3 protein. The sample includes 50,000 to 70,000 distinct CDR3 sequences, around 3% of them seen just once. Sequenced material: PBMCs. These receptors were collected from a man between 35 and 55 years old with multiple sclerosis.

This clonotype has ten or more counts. The CDR3 bases are TGTGCCAGCAGCCCTGAGAGTCTAGCGGGGGGGAAGCAGTACTTC. Its translation is CASSPESLAGGKQYF. V and J are TRBV7-9 and TRBJ2-7, with 12 bases aligning to TRBD2. V trimming: 5 bases; J trimming: 8 bases; junction bases outside the gene matches: 10. CDR1 and CDR2 from the germline V gene are SEHNR and FQNEAQ (reference sequence). The CDR3 spans 15 residues. Variable domain in full (rest from reference TRBV7-9 and TRBJ2-7): DTGVSQNPRHKITKRGQNVTFRCDPISEHNRLYWYRQTLGQGPEFLTYFQNEAQLEKSRLLSDRFSAERPKGSFSTLEIQRTEQGDSAMYLCASSPESLAGGKQYFGPGTRLTVT.

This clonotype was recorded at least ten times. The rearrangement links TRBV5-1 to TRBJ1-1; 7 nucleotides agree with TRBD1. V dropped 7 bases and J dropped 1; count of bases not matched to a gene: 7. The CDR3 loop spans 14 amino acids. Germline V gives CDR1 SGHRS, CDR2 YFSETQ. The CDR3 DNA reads TGCGCCAGCTCGACAGGGACAACGAACACTGAAGCTTTCTTT. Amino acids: CASSTGTTNTEAFF.

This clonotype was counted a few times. In DNA, the CDR3 is TGCGCCAGCAGCCTTCGACTAGCGGGAGGGTTCCCCTACGAGCAGTACTTC. Protein product: CASSLRLAGGFPYEQYF. The rearrangement joins TRBV5-1 to TRBJ2-7; TRBD2 aligns across 14 bases. This CDR3 spans 17 amino acids. V gave up 4 bases and J gave up 2 bases; unmatched junction bases: 8. Germline V gene sequence: CDR1 SGHRS, CDR2 YFSETQ.

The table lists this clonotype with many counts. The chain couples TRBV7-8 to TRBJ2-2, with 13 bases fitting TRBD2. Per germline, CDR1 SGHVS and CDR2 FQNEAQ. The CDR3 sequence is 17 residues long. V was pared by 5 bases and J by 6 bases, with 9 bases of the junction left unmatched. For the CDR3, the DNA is TGTGCCAGCAGCCGAGGGACTAGCGGGACCTATTCCGGGGAGCTGTTTTTT. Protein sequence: CASSRGTSGTYSGELFF.

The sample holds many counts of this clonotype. The CDR3 nucleotides are TGTGCCAGCAGCCGTAAGGGGGCAGACTATGGCTACACCTTC. It codes for CASSRKGADYGYTF. J is TRBJ1-2 and V is TRBV5-6; the match to TRBD1 covers 7 bases. This CDR3 comprises 14 residues. Germline assignment: CDR1 SGHDT and CDR2 YYEEEE. The V and J ends lost 4 bases and 3 bases, in that order; junction bases with no gene match: 6.

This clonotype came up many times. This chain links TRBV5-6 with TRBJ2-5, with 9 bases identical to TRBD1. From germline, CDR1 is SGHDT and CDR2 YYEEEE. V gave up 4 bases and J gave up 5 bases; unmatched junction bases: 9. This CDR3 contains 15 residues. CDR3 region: CASSGGTGKGETQYF. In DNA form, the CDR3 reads TGTGCCAGCAGCGGCGGGACAGGGAAGGGGGAGACCCAGTACTTC.

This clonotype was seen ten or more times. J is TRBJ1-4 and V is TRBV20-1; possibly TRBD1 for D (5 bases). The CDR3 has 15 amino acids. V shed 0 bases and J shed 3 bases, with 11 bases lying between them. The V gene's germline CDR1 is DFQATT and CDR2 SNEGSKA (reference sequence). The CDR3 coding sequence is TGCAGTGCTAGAGACGCGGGGGGAGCTAATGAAAAACTGTTTTTT. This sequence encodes CSARDAGGANEKLFF.

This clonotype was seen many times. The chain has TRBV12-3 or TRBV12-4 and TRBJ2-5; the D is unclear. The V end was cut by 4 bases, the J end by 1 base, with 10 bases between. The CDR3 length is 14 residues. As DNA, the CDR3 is TGTGCCAGCAGTTATCCAAGGGTCCAAGAGACCCAGTACTTC. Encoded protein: CASSYPRVQETQYF.

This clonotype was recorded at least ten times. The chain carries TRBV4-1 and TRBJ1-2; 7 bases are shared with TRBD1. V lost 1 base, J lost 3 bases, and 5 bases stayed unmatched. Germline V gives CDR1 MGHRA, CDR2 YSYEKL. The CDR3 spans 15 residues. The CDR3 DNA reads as TGCGCCAGCAGCCAAGTTGGGACAGTAGACTATGGCTACACCTTC. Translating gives CASSQVGTVDYGYTF.

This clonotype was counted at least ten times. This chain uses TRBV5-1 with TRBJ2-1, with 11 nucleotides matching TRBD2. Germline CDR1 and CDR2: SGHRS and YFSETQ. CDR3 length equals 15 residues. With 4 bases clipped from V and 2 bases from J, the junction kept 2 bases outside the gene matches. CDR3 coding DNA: TGCGCCAGCAGCATACTAGCGGGGGCCTACAATGAGCAGTTCTTC. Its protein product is CASSILAGAYNEQFF.

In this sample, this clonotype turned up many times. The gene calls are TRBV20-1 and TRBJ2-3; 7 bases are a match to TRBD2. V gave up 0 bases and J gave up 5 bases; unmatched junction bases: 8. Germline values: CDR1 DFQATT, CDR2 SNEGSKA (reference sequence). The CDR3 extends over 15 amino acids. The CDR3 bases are TGCAGTGCTAGAGAGCCACGGGGGGAAGGAGATACGCAGTATTTT. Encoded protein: CSAREPRGEGDTQYF.

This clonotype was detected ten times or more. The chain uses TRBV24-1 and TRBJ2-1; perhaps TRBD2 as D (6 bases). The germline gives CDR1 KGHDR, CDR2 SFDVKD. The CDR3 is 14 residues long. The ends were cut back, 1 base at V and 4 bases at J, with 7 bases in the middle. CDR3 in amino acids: CATSDFGGYNEQFF. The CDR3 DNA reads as TGTGCCACCAGTGATTTTGGGGGGTACAATGAGCAGTTCTTC.

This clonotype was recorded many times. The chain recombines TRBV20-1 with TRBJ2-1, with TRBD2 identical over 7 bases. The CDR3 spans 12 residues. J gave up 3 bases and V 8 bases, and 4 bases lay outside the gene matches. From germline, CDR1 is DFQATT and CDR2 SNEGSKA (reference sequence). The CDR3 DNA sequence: TGCAGTTCAGGGAGGGACTACAATGAGCAGTTCTTC. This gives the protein CSSGRDYNEQFF.

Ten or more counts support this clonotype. CDR3 loop: CASSPPSSGSYEQYF. CDR3 bases: TGCGCCAGCAGCCCGCCGTCTAGCGGGAGTTACGAGCAGTACTTC. This chain joins TRBV5-1 and TRBJ2-7, with 10 bases aligning to TRBD2. The CDR3 is made up of 15 amino acids. Trimming removed 4 bases from V and 4 bases from J; junction bases left unmatched: 8. Germline V CDR1 and CDR2: SGHRS, YFSETQ.

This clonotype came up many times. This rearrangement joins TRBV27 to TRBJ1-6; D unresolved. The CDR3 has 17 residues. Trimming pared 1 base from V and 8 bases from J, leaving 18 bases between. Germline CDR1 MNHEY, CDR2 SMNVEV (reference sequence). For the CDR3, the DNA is TGTGCCAGCAGTTTATTATACCGGAGTTCCCACCATTCACCCCTCCACTTT. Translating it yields CASSLLYRSSHHSPLHF.

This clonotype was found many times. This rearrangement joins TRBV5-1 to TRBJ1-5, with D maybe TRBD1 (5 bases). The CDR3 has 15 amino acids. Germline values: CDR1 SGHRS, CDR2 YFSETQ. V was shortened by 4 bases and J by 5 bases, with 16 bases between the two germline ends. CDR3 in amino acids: CASSLTSGEDQPQHF. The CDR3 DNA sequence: TGCGCCAGCAGCCTCACATCGGGGGAAGATCAGCCCCAGCATTTT.

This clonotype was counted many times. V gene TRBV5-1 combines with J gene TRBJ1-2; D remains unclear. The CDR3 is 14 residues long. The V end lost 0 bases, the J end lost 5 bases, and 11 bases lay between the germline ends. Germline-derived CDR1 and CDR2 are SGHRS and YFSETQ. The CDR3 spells CASSLDGRPYGYTF. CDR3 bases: TGCGCCAGCAGCTTGGACGGCAGACCGTATGGCTACACCTTC.

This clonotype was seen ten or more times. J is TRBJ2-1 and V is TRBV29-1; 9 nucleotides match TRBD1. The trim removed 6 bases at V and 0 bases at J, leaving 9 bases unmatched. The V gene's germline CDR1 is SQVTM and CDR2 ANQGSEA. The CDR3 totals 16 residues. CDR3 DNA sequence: TGCAGCGTAGACTCCGGGACAGGGAGCTCCTACAATGAGCAGTTCTTC. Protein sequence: CSVDSGTGSSYNEQFF.

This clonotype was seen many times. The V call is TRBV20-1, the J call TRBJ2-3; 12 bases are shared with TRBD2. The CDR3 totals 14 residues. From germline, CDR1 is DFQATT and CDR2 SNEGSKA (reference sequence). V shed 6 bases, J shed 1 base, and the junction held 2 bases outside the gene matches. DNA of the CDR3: TGCAGTGCCGGACTAGCGGGGCGCACAGATACGCAGTATTTT. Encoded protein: CSAGLAGRTDTQYF.

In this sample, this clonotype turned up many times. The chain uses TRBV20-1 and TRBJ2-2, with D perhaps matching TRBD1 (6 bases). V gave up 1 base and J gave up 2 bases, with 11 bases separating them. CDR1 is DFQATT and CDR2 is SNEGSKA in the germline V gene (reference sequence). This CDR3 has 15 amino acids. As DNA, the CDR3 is TGCAGTGCTAGAGTTCGTGGGGGCAACACCGGGGAGCTGTTTTTT. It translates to CSARVRGGNTGELFF.

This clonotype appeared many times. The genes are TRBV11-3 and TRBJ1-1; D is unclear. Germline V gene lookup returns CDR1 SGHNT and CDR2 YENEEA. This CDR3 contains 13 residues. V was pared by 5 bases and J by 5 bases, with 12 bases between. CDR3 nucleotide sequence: TGTGCCAGCAGCCCGAGCGTGGCTACTGAAGCTTTCTTT. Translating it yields CASSPSVATEAFF.

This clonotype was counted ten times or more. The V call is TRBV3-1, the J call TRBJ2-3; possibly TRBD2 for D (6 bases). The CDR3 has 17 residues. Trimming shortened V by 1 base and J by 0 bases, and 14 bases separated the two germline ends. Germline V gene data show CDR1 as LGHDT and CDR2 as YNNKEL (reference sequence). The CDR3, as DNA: TGTGCCAGCAGCCAAGCGGCTTATCGGGGGAGCACAGATACGCAGTATTTT. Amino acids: CASSQAAYRGSTDTQYF.

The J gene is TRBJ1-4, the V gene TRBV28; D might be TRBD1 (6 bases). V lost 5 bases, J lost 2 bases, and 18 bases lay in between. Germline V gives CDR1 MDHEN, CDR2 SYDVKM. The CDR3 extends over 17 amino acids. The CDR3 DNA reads TGTGCCAGCAGTACCCCTTGGTGGAGGGGGACTAATGAAAAACTGTTTTTT. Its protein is CASSTPWWRGTNEKLFF.

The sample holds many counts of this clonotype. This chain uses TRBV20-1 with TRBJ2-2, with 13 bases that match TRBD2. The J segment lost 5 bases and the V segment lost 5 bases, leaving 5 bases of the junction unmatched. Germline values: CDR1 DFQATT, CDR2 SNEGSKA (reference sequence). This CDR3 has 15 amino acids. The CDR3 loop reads CSAGLAGDVTGELFF. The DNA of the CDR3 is TGCAGTGCTGGACTAGCGGGAGATGTTACCGGGGAGCTGTTTTTT.

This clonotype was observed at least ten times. The CDR3 reads CASSLPANYGYTF. The CDR3 nucleotides are TGTGCCAGCAGTTTACCAGCTAACTATGGCTACACCTTC. This chain links TRBV28 with TRBJ1-2, with no clear D. The germline V gene encodes CDR1 MDHEN and CDR2 SYDVKM. The CDR3 consists of 13 residues. Trimming removed 2 bases from V and 0 bases from J, with 4 bases in between.

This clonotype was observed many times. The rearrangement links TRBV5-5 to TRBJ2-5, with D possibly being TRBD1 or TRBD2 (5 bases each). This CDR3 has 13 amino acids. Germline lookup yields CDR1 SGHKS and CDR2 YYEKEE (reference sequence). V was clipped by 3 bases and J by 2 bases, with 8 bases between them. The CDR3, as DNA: TGTGCCAGCAGCTACGGGGCTCAAGAGACCCAGTACTTC. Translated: CASSYGAQETQYF.

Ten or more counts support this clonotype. The CDR3, as DNA: TGTGCCAGCACCTACAGGGGTGATACGCAGTATTTT. It is translated as CASTYRGDTQYF. V and J are TRBV6-6 and TRBJ2-3, with 7 bases lining up with TRBD1. Germline assignment: CDR1 MNHNY and CDR2 SVGAGI (reference sequence). The trim removed 7 bases at V and 6 bases at J, leaving 4 bases unmatched. This CDR3 contains 12 residues.

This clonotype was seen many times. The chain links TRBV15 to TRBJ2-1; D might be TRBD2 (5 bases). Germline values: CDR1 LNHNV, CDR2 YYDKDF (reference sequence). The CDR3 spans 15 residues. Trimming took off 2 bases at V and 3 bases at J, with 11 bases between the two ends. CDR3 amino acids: CATSRTSAVYNEQFF. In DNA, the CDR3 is TGTGCCACCAGCAGAACTTCAGCGGTCTACAATGAGCAGTTCTTC.